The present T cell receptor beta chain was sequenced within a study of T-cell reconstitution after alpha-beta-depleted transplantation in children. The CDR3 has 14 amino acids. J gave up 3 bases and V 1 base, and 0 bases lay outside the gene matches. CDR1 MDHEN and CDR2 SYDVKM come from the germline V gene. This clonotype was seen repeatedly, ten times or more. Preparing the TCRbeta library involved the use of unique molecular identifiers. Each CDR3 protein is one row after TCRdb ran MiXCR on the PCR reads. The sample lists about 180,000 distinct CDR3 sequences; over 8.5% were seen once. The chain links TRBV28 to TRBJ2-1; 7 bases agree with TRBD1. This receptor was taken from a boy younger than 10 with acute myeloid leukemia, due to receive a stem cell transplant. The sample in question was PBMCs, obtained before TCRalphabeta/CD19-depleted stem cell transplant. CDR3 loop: CASSLSGGYNEQFF. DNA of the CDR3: TGTGCCAGCAGTTTATCAGGGGGCTACAATGAGCAGTTCTTC.